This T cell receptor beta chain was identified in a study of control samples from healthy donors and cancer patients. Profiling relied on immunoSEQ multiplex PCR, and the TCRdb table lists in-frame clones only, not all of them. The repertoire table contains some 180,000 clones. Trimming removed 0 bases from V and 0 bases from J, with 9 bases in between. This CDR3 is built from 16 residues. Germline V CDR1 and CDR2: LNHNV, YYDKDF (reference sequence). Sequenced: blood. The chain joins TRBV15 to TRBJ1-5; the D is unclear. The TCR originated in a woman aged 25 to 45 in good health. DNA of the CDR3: TGTGCCACCAGCAGAGAGACAAGTGGTAGCAATCAGCCCCAGCATTTT. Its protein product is CATSRETSGSNQPQHF.